The 24 T cell receptor beta chains reported below all come from one sample, sequenced in a study of blood T cell repertoires in COVID-19. Method: immunoSEQ multiplex PCR; TCRdb's copy keeps in-frame clones and lacks some. The sample has about 51,000 clones, around nine tenths seen once. Source material: peripheral blood. Receptors originate from a man aged 60-69 years with acute or convalescent COVID-19.

Only a few counts were recorded for this clone. The chain recombines TRBV2 with TRBJ2-6; D gene uncertain. Trimming shortened V by 6 bases and J by 0 bases, and 12 bases separated the two germline ends. The CDR3 consists of 16 residues. The germline V gene has CDR1 SNHLY and CDR2 FYNNEI. In DNA, the CDR3 is TGTGCCAGCAGCCGAACGACTGGCTCTGGGGCCAACGTCCTGACTTTC. It translates to CASSRTTGSGANVLTF.

V gene TRBV7-9 combines with J gene TRBJ2-3; 9 bases match TRBD2. The CDR3 contains 16 residues. Germline-derived CDR1 and CDR2 are SEHNR and FQNEAQ (reference sequence). V gave up 5 bases and J gave up 1 base; unmatched junction bases: 7. The CDR3 DNA sequence: TGTGCCAGCAGCCCCCATAGCGGGAGAGGCACAGATACGCAGTATTTT. Its protein is CASSPHSGRGTDTQYF.

The chain recombines TRBV7-3 with TRBJ1-5; the D is unclear. Germline values: CDR1 SGHTA, CDR2 FQGTGA. The V gene lost 1 base and the J gene lost 4 bases, with 8 bases spanning the gap. The CDR3 loop spans 14 amino acids. In DNA form, the CDR3 reads TGTGCCAGCAGCTTAAAGGCAGCGAATCAGCCCCAGCATTTT. This gives the protein CASSLKAANQPQHF.

The chain is built from TRBV5-1 and TRBJ2-7; D call uncertain. Germline assignment: CDR1 SGHRS and CDR2 YFSETQ. V was cut by 0 bases and J by 6 bases, with 13 bases left in between. The CDR3 covers 14 residues. CDR3 DNA: TGCGCCAGCAGCTTGGCGTTGATGACGGGCGAGCAGTACTTC. Translating gives CASSLALMTGEQYF. Together with reference TRBV5-1 and TRBJ2-7, the CDR3 gives the full variable domain: KAGVTQTPRYLIKTRGQQVTLSCSPISGHRSVSWYQQTPGQGLQFLFEYFSETQRNKGNFPGRFSGRQFSNSRSEMNVSTLELGDSALYLCASSLALMTGEQYFGPGTRLTVT.

The genes are TRBV27 and TRBJ2-7; a weak D match, TRBD2 (6 bases). V dropped 4 bases and J dropped 6 bases, with 19 bases sitting between them. This CDR3 comprises 15 residues. CDR1 is MNHEY and CDR2 is SMNVEV in the germline V gene (reference sequence). The CDR3 here is CASSSTPRGTSEQYF. Here the CDR3 DNA reads TGTGCCAGCAGTTCTACACCGCGGGGAACGAGCGAGCAGTACTTC.

V usage is TRBV19 and J usage is TRBJ2-3; 11 bases match TRBD2. This CDR3 comprises 18 residues. Germline values: CDR1 LNHDA, CDR2 SQIVND (reference sequence). V dropped 4 bases and J dropped 6; count of bases not matched to a gene: 15. CDR3 in DNA: TGTGCCAGTAGTAAGAAGGTTTTTCTAGCGGGGGGATTGGATACGCAGTATTTT. Its protein product is CASSKKVFLAGGLDTQYF.

There are a few counts of this clone. The rearrangement joins TRBV25-1 to TRBJ2-7; 9 bases align to TRBD1. This CDR3 has 12 amino acids. Germline CDR1 reads MGHDK; CDR2 reads SYGVNS. This chain's CDR3 is CPQGARAYEQYF. The CDR3 coding sequence is TGTCCACAGGGGGCCAGAGCCTACGAGCAGTACTTC.

This clone was observed once. V usage is TRBV3-1 (or the pseudogene TRBV3-2) and J usage is TRBJ2-2; the match to TRBD2 covers 14 bases. There are 16 residues in the CDR3. The germline CDR1 and CDR2 sequences are LGHDT and YNNKEL (reference sequence). Germline trimming cut 4 bases from V and 10 bases from J; bases unmatched to any gene: 8. The CDR3 DNA reads as TGTGCCAGCAGCCCCACGGGACTAGCGGGAGTTGCGGAGCTGTTTTTT. Translating it yields CASSPTGLAGVAELFF.

The V and J genes are TRBV2 and TRBJ2-1, with 9 bases that match TRBD2. Germline values: CDR1 SNHLY, CDR2 FYNNEI. This CDR3 contains 15 residues. V was clipped by 4 bases and J by 7 bases; unmatched bases: 8. CDR3 sequence (DNA): TGTGCCAGCAGTGTGTCTAGCGGGACAAATAATGAGCAGTTCTTC. Its protein is CASSVSSGTNNEQFF.

The V gene is TRBV11-2, the J gene TRBJ1-6, with TRBD1 identical over 12 bases. The CDR3 sequence is 18 residues long. The V segment lost 5 bases and the J segment 4 bases; nucleotides outside the gene matches: 9. Germline loops: CDR1 SGHAT, CDR2 FQNNGV. The CDR3 bases are TGTGCCAGCAGCCCCGTGGGGACAGGGGGCTGGTATAATTCACCCCTCCACTTT. It is translated as CASSPVGTGGWYNSPLHF.

The chain joins TRBV6-1 to TRBJ1-3; D is uncertain. The CDR3 is 14 residues long. Germline CDR1 reads MNHNS; CDR2 reads SASEGT. Deletions cut 2 bases from V and 2 bases from J, with 7 bases between. The CDR3 protein is CASSEHTTGNTIYF. CDR3 nucleotides: TGTGCCAGCAGTGAACACACGACTGGAAACACCATATATTTT.

This clone is medium-sized within its sample. The CDR3 protein is CTSSTLLAGRNTGELFF. The DNA for the CDR3 is TGCACCAGCAGCACCCTCCTAGCGGGCCGGAACACCGGGGAGCTGTTTTTT. The chain carries TRBV1 and TRBJ2-2; the table gives TRBD2 as D, unverified against the DNA. TRBV1 is tagged as a pseudogene. This CDR3 has 17 residues.

V gene TRBV4-1 combines with J gene TRBJ2-2; 8 bases match TRBD2. Trimming cost V 4 bases and J 3 bases; bases outside gene matches: 4. Germline assignment: CDR1 MGHRA and CDR2 YSYEKL. The CDR3 is 15 residues long. This CDR3 reads CASSPGGADTGELFF. Written as DNA, the CDR3 is TGCGCCAGCAGCCCCGGGGGGGCCGACACCGGGGAGCTGTTTTTT.

As DNA, the CDR3 is TGTGCCAGCAGTGATCGGGGGGCGAATCAGCCCCAGCATTTT. Its translation: CASSDRGANQPQHF. This chain links TRBV2 with TRBJ1-5; possibly TRBD1 for D (6 bases). V lost 3 bases and J lost 4, with 10 bases in between. The CDR3 length is 14 residues. Germline V gives CDR1 SNHLY, CDR2 FYNNEI. The variable domain in full, with the rest retrieved from reference TRBV2 and TRBJ1-5, is EPEVTQTPSHQVTQMGQEVILRCVPISNHLYFYWYRQILGQKVEFLVSFYNNEISEKSEIFDDQFSVERPDGSNFTLKIRSTKLEDSAMYFCASSDRGANQPQHFGDGTRLSIL.

This sequence joins TRBV12-5 and TRBJ2-3; possible D gene TRBD2, 5 bases. Between the trimmed V and J ends, which lost 4 bases and 1 base, there was a span of 12 bases. Germline lookup yields CDR1 LGHNT and CDR2 FRNRAP. The CDR3 totals 15 residues. CDR3 in amino acids: CASGSGSVRTDTQYF. The DNA of the CDR3 is TGTGCTAGTGGTTCGGGGTCAGTTCGCACAGATACGCAGTATTTT.

This chain uses TRBV3-1 (or the pseudogene TRBV3-2) with TRBJ2-7; D call uncertain. The CDR3 spans 14 residues. Per the germline V gene, CDR1 is LGHDT and CDR2 is YNNKEL (reference sequence). The V end lost 5 bases, the J end lost 3 bases, and 14 bases lay between the germline ends. For the CDR3, the DNA is TGTGCCAGCAGCGAAGGACGTACTATCTACGAGCAGTACTTC. This sequence encodes CASSEGRTIYEQYF.

This chain uses TRBV29-1 with TRBJ2-1; D gene uncertain. The germline V and J ends were trimmed by 2 bases and 8 bases, with 7 bases remaining between them. CDR3 size: 11 residues. The germline CDR1 and CDR2 sequences are SQVTM and ANQGSEA. CDR3 in amino acids: CSVEYIYEQFF. CDR3 sequence (DNA): TGCAGCGTTGAATATATATATGAGCAGTTCTTC.

The chain joins TRBV11-2 to TRBJ2-2; TRBD1 is a possible D gene (5 bases). CDR1 and CDR2 (germline): SGHAT, FQNNGV. Trimming stripped 3 bases from V and 6 bases from J, with 8 bases between. The CDR3 sequence is 13 residues long. The chain's CDR3 is CASSLGPSGELFF. CDR3 DNA: TGTGCCAGCAGCTTGGGGCCATCCGGGGAGCTGTTTTTT.

V usage is TRBV7-2 and J usage is TRBJ2-2, with D perhaps TRBD2 (5 bases). Looked up from germline, CDR1 is SGHTA and CDR2 is FQGNSA. The CDR3 is 16 residues long. Between the trimmed V and J ends, which lost 5 bases and 2 bases, there was a span of 15 bases. The CDR3 spells CASSPSGALNTGELFF. CDR3 DNA sequence: TGTGCCAGCAGCCCCAGCGGAGCCTTAAACACCGGGGAGCTGTTTTTT.

The gene calls are TRBV2 and TRBJ2-1; 7 bases fit TRBD1. CDR3 length equals 12 residues. The trim removed 5 bases at V and 16 bases at J, leaving 11 bases unmatched. CDR1 and CDR2 from the germline V gene are SNHLY and FYNNEI. CDR3: CASSTAGTVVFF. As DNA, the CDR3 is TGTGCCAGCAGTACCGCCGGGACAGTCGTTTTCTTC.

The rearrangement uses TRBV4-3 and TRBJ1-2, with a tentative D call TRBD1 (5 bases). CDR3 length: 12 amino acids. The germline CDR1 and CDR2 sequences are LGHNA and YSLEER. Trimming stripped 3 bases from V and 8 bases from J, with 10 bases between. The CDR3 DNA sequence: TGCGCCAGCAGCCACAGGGAGGGCGGCTACACCTTC. Amino acid sequence: CASSHREGGYTF.

The rearrangement links TRBV9 to TRBJ2-7; possibly TRBD1 for D (5 bases). Per the germline V gene, CDR1 is SGDLS and CDR2 is YYNGEE. The CDR3 is 14 amino acids. V lost 3 bases, J lost 6 bases, and 16 bases lay in between. CDR3 bases: TGTGCCAGCAGCGCAGGTGGAGTCCAGGGCGAGCAGTACTTC. The encoded protein is CASSAGGVQGEQYF.

V gene TRBV7-2 combines with J gene TRBJ2-7; 8 bases fit TRBD1. The trim removed 5 bases at V and 0 bases at J, leaving 6 bases unmatched. From germline, CDR1 is SGHTA and CDR2 FQGNSA. The CDR3 totals 15 residues. The CDR3: CASSKGQGYSYEQYF. CDR3 DNA sequence: TGTGCCAGCAGCAAAGGACAGGGTTACTCCTACGAGCAGTACTTC.

This rearrangement joins TRBV4-3 to TRBJ2-1, with D maybe TRBD1 (6 bases). V was shortened by 4 bases and J by 5 bases, with 12 bases between the two germline ends. This CDR3 comprises 14 residues. Germline lookup yields CDR1 LGHNA and CDR2 YSLEER. The CDR3 is CASSRGQRNNEQFF. In DNA form, the CDR3 reads TGCGCCAGCAGCCGAGGACAGCGAAACAATGAGCAGTTCTTC.